The 10 T cell receptor beta chains listed next were all sequenced from one sample in a study of shared clonotypes between healthy human individuals (dated by TCRdb to the early 2020s). CD8 naive samples were CD45RO-negative cells positively selected for CCR7, giving a CD45RA+CCR7+ population that excluded TemRA cells. The library was built by means of the immunoSEQ multiplex PCR assay. TCRdb carries this immuneACCESS record with in-frame sequences only. Its versions omit some clonotypes, under half of them owing to an unresolved V gene in the studies checked, with the rest unexplained. In all, the sample holds 2 million to 2.5 million clones, and about 95% of those were seen once. Of the sample, about 1.1% falls within the top ten clones. The specimen sequenced was naive CD8+ T cells sorted from blood. This specimen's cell subset or site label, per the study, means: CD45RA+CCR7+. These receptors were obtained from a man between 18 and 35 years old in good health.

The chain has TRBV7-9 and TRBJ2-7; the D gene could be TRBD1 or TRBD2 (5 bases each). V was cut by 4 bases and J by 4 bases, with 11 bases left in between. CDR1 and CDR2 from the germline V gene are SEHNR and FQNEAQ (reference sequence). The CDR3 is made up of 13 amino acids. The CDR3 loop is CASSSGAKYEQYF. The CDR3 DNA reads TGTGCCAGCAGCTCCGGGGCTAAGTACGAGCAGTACTTC.

The chain links TRBV27 to TRBJ1-4; weak D call: TRBD1 (5 bases). The germline V gene has CDR1 MNHEY and CDR2 SMNVEV (reference sequence). Trimming left V 8 bases short and J 10 bases short, with 23 bases between. The CDR3 contains 15 residues. In DNA form, the CDR3 reads TGTGCCAGCGCCGTGGGAGGGACGGGGGTTGCAAAACTGTTTTTT. Amino acid sequence: CASAVGGTGVAKLFF.

The J gene is TRBJ2-3, the V gene TRBV29-1; 9 nucleotides align to TRBD1. This CDR3 has 14 residues. Germline V gene lookup returns CDR1 SQVTM and CDR2 ANQGSEA. The V and J ends lost 6 bases and 4 bases, in that order; junction bases with no gene match: 8. CDR3 loop: CSVTGTGQSDTQYF. DNA of the CDR3: TGCAGCGTGACCGGGACAGGGCAGTCAGATACGCAGTATTTT.

The rearrangement links TRBV5-6 to TRBJ1-1, with D maybe TRBD1 (5 bases). The CDR3 totals 14 residues. V was cut by 4 bases and J by 5 bases, with 15 bases left in between. Germline values: CDR1 SGHDT, CDR2 YYEEEE. The CDR3 DNA follows: TGTGCCAGCAGCCAGTTCGGGGGGTCGACTGAAGCTTTCTTT. Translated, it gives CASSQFGGSTEAFF.

Here the CDR3 DNA reads TGTGCTAGTGGTTTGAGAGCAGGTTGGAGATACGGCTACACCTTC. Translated, it gives CASGLRAGWRYGYTF. The chain combines TRBV12-5 with TRBJ1-2; D remains ambiguous. The ends were cut back, 2 bases at V and 8 bases at J, with 18 bases in the middle. From germline, CDR1 is LGHNT and CDR2 FRNRAP. This CDR3 has 15 amino acids.

The chain links TRBV6-5 to TRBJ2-1; the D is unclear. V lost 2 bases and J lost 5, with 13 bases in between. The CDR3 consists of 15 residues. Per the germline V gene, CDR1 is MNHEY and CDR2 is SVGAGI. CDR3 loop: CASSYPGLDHNEQFF. The CDR3, as DNA: TGTGCCAGCAGTTACCCCGGATTAGACCACAATGAGCAGTTCTTC.

In DNA, the CDR3 is TGTGCCAGTAGTCCCCGGGCACCATACGAGCAGTACTTC. It is translated as CASSPRAPYEQYF. The V call is TRBV19, the J call TRBJ2-7; no reliable D call. Germline-derived CDR1 and CDR2 are LNHDA and SQIVND (reference sequence). The ends were cut back, 5 bases at V and 4 bases at J, with 12 bases in the middle. This CDR3 is built from 13 residues.

This chain links TRBV4-1 with TRBJ2-1; D is possibly TRBD2 (6 bases). V lost 0 bases and J 6 bases, leaving 9 bases between the germline ends. Germline V gene data show CDR1 as MGHRA and CDR2 as YSYEKL. The CDR3 runs 14 residues. For the CDR3, the DNA is TGCGCCAGCAGCCAAGACGGGGGACCCAATGAGCAGTTCTTC. It is translated as CASSQDGGPNEQFF.

This rearrangement joins TRBV13 to TRBJ2-5; 7 bases agree with TRBD1. The CDR3 is 14 amino acids. Germline trimming cut 1 base from V and 2 bases from J; bases unmatched to any gene: 1. Germline loops: CDR1 PRHDT, CDR2 FYEKMQ (reference sequence). CDR3 sequence reads: CASSLEGAQETQYF. In nucleotides, the CDR3 is TGTGCCAGCAGCTTAGAGGGGGCTCAAGAGACCCAGTACTTC. Drawing the rest from reference TRBV13 and TRBJ2-5, the complete variable domain is AAGVIQSPRHLIKEKRETATLKCYPIPRHDTVYWYQQGPGQDPQFLISFYEKMQSDKGSIPDRFSAQQFSDYHSELNMSSLELGDSALYFCASSLEGAQETQYFGPGTRLLVL.

This chain links TRBV5-4 with TRBJ1-2, with D tentatively TRBD1 (5 bases). Germline assignment: CDR1 SGHNT and CDR2 YYREEE (reference sequence). V lost 5 bases and J lost 7, with 18 bases in between. The CDR3 has 14 amino acids. The CDR3 is CASRARGAQFGYTF. For the CDR3, the DNA is TGTGCCAGCAGAGCCCGTGGGGCGCAGTTTGGCTACACCTTC.